This is a list of T cell receptor beta chains from one sample in a study of blood T cell repertoires in COVID-19. This table comes from immunoSEQ multiplex PCR, and its TCRdb copy is limited to in-frame clones, with some not included. In the table there are hundreds of thousands of clones, 87% of which are singletons. Sequenced material: peripheral blood. These receptors came from a young woman who had recovered from COVID-19. The CDR3 runs from the conserved cysteine through the conserved F or W. Each record gives: J gene, D gene, clone size, V gene, CDR3 DNA, CDR3 protein. A D gene is named only where the DNA matches it firmly. Clone sizes are given selectively: once, few, many, or a class where the clone is expanded.

TRBJ2-1 . . TRBV12-5 TGTGCTAGTGGTCAACGTCCGCTAGGGACTGTTGTAAATGAGCAGTTCTTC CASGQRPLGTVVNEQFF
TRBJ2-1 TRBD2 . TRBV4-1 TGCGCCAGCAGCCAAGCAGCGGGGGGGGGAACCTACAATGAGCAGTTCTTC CASSQAAGGGTYNEQFF
TRBJ2-7 . . TRBV13 TGTGCCAGCAGCCTATTCGGGAGCTCCTACGAGCAGTACTTC CASSLFGSSYEQYF
TRBJ2-2 . . TRBV7-3 TGTGCCAGCAGCTTAAGACTCCCTCCTGCGAACACCGGGGAGCTGTTTTTT CASSLRLPPANTGELFF
TRBJ1-5 . . TRBV5-1 TGCGCCAGCAGCTTGGAGCGGCAGGGGCAGCCCCAGCATTTT CASSLERQGQPQHF
TRBJ2-1 TRBD2 . TRBV6-6 TGTGCCAGCAGTTACGGGCTTAGCGGGAGGCTGGAGCAGTTCTTC CASSYGLSGRLEQFF
TRBJ1-1 TRBD1 . TRBV7-3 TGTGCCAGCAAGATAGGACAGGGGGACACTGAAGCTTTCTTT CASKIGQGDTEAFF
TRBJ1-2 . . TRBV7-3 TGTGCCAGCTCAAGGGAGGAGTATGGCTACACCTTC CASSREEYGYTF
TRBJ1-5 . . TRBV7-9 TGTGCCAGCAGCTTAGGTACGGGCAATCAGCCCCAGCATTTT CASSLGTGNQPQHF
TRBJ2-5 . . TRBV5-4 TGTGCCAGCAGCTTGGTCTTGGCGGGTCAAGAGACCCAGTACTTC CASSLVLAGQETQYF
TRBJ2-1 . once TRBV30 TGTGCCTGGAGTGTACAAGCAGGGAATGAGCAGTTCTTC CAWSVQAGNEQFF
TRBJ2-2 TRBD2 few TRBV2 TGTGCCAGCAGGGCCTCTAGCGGGAGAGTCACCGGGGAGCTGTTTTTT CASRASSGRVTGELFF
TRBJ1-1 . . TRBV11-2 TGTGCCAGCAGCTCCCTCCGGGGGGCTGTGAACACTGAAGCTTTCTTT CASSSLRGAVNTEAFF
TRBJ2-1 . . TRBV7-2 TGTGCCAGCAGCTTTGAGTTCGTTCCCAATGAGCAGTTCTTC CASSFEFVPNEQFF
TRBJ1-3 . . TRBV9 TGTGCCAGCAGCGTTTGGGGAGACTCTGGAAACACCATATATTTT CASSVWGDSGNTIYF
TRBJ2-7 TRBD1 . TRBV5-1 TGCGCCAGCAGCTTGGCGGGACAGGGGTTATACGAGCAGTACTTC CASSLAGQGLYEQYF
TRBJ1-2 TRBD1 . TRBV3-1/TRBV3-2 TGTGCCACCACCCTACCGGGACAGGGGCGCTATGGCTACACCTTC CATTLPGQGRYGYTF
TRBJ2-7 TRBD2 . TRBV20-1 TGCAGTGCTAGTAGTCTAGCGGGTGACTCCTACGAGCAGTACTTC CSASSLAGDSYEQYF
TRBJ1-1 . . TRBV6-2/TRBV6-3 TGTGCCAGCAGTTACTCACTAAACACTGAAGCTTTCTTT CASSYSLNTEAFF
TRBJ2-5 . . TRBV5-8 TGTGCCAGCAGCTTGTTCAATCAAGAGACCCAGTACTTC CASSLFNQETQYF
TRBJ1-5 . . TRBV9 TGTGCCAGCAGCGTAGGAGGGGGAAATCAGCCCCAGCATTTT CASSVGGGNQPQHF
TRBJ2-3 TRBD1 . TRBV7-2 TGTGCCAGCAGCTTTCTGGGACAGTTCACAGATACGCAGTATTTT CASSFLGQFTDTQYF
TRBJ2-7 . . TRBV6-5 TGTGCCAGCACAGGCACCTACGAGCAGTACTTC CASTGTYEQYF
TRBJ2-5 TRBD1 . TRBV4-1 TGCGCCAGCAGGAAACAGGGGACCCAAGAGACCCAGTACTTC CASRKQGTQETQYF
TRBJ1-2 . . TRBV25-1 TGTGCCAGCGGACATTCGAACTATGGCTACACCTTC CASGHSNYGYTF